Each of the 26 T cell receptor beta chains below was sequenced from the same sample in a study of blood T cells in healthy people across ages. A sample-barcoded 5' primer and a J-beta primer mix were used in a second PCR of about 7 to 11 cycles. TCRdb reprocessed the 5' RACE reads with MiXCR, giving one entry per CDR3 protein. Among approximately 690,000 distinct CDR3 sequences listed, roughly 41% were seen once. Specimen: blood. All receptors come from a man aged 80 or over in good health.

The V gene is TRBV30, the J gene TRBJ2-5, with D possibly being TRBD2 (6 bases). V was trimmed by 4 bases and J by 3 bases, leaving 9 bases between them. CDR1 is GTSNPN and CDR2 is SVGIG in the germline V gene (reference sequence). This CDR3 is built from 12 residues. The CDR3 DNA reads TGTGCCTGGAACGGGGGAAAAGAGACCCAGTACTTC. Its protein is CAWNGGKETQYF.

This clonotype was counted ten times or more. V and J are TRBV14 and TRBJ2-5; TRBD2 is a possible D gene (6 bases). The CDR3 has 13 residues. Trimming took 5 bases from V and 1 from J, leaving 8 bases between them. Germline V lookup: CDR1 SGHDN, CDR2 FVKESK. The chain's CDR3 is CASSRDFQETQYF. The CDR3 DNA is TGTGCCAGCAGCAGGGACTTCCAAGAGACCCAGTACTTC.

The chain has TRBV4-2 and TRBJ2-7; D possibly corresponds to TRBD2 (6 bases). This CDR3 has 16 residues. CDR1 is LGHNA and CDR2 is YNFKEQ in the germline V gene. Trimming left V 1 base short and J 4 bases short, with 17 bases between. The CDR3 nucleotides read TGTGCCAGCAGCCAAGCGGCGGGCCAGCGGGCATACGAGCAGTACTTC. It encodes CASSQAAGQRAYEQYF.

This clonotype has more than one count but fewer than ten. The chain uses TRBV28 and TRBJ2-1; tentatively, D is TRBD2 (5 bases). With 8 bases removed from V and 10 bases from J, the gap between germline ends came to 15 bases. Germline lookup yields CDR1 MDHEN and CDR2 SYDVKM. The CDR3 length is 12 residues. The DNA of the CDR3 is TGTGCCAGCGTAACGGCCACGGGAGAGCAGTTCTTC. It encodes CASVTATGEQFF.

This clonotype was seen a few times. J is TRBJ2-5 and V is TRBV12-3 or TRBV12-4; D not resolved. Trimming stripped 5 bases from V and 7 bases from J, with 11 bases between. The CDR3 runs 12 residues. In DNA form, the CDR3 reads TGTGCCAGCAGTCCCACGTTAGTGACCCAGTACTTC. The encoded protein is CASSPTLVTQYF.

This rearrangement joins TRBV15 to TRBJ2-1, with TRBD2 matching 13 bases. The J call may be incorrect, as the DNA end agrees better with TRBJ2-7. This CDR3 spans 19 amino acids. Per the germline V gene, CDR1 is LNHNV and CDR2 is YYDKDF (reference sequence). In DNA, the CDR3 is TGTGCCACCAGCAGAGACCTGTGGACTAGCGGGGGACTTGACAATGAGCAGTACTTC. Its translation is CATSRDLWTSGGLDNEQYF.

The chain uses TRBV9 and TRBJ2-3; maybe TRBD2 (6 bases). CDR3 length equals 17 residues. Germline-derived CDR1 and CDR2 are SGDLS and YYNGEE. Trimming took off 0 bases at V and 4 bases at J, with 18 bases between the two ends. The CDR3 nucleotides read TGTGCCAGCAGCGTAGTTCCTGGCGGGAACATTGCAGATACGCAGTATTTT. Translated: CASSVVPGGNIADTQYF.

This clonotype was observed a few times. This CDR3 reads CASSPQEPSNTGELFF. Written as DNA, the CDR3 is TGTGCCAGCAGCCCACAGGAGCCGTCGAACACCGGGGAGCTGTTTTTT. This sequence joins TRBV11-3 and TRBJ2-2; the D gene is possibly TRBD1 (5 bases). There are 16 residues in the CDR3. Germline values: CDR1 SGHNT, CDR2 YENEEA. Trimming left V 5 bases short and J 0 bases short, with 13 bases between.

This clonotype was counted ten times or more. This rearrangement joins TRBV7-2 to TRBJ2-7; D call uncertain. This CDR3 contains 13 residues. Deletions cut 0 bases from V and 6 bases from J, with 9 bases between. Germline V gene sequence: CDR1 SGHTA, CDR2 FQGNSA. The CDR3 nucleotides are TGTGCCAGCAGCTTAGCGCGGTACGGCGAGCAGTACTTC. The encoded protein is CASSLARYGEQYF. The full variable domain, with the rest looked up from reference TRBV7-2 and TRBJ2-7, is GAGVSQSPSNKVTEKGKDVELRCDPISGHTALYWYRQSLGQGLEFLIYFQGNSAPDKSGLPSDRFSAERTGGSVSTLTIQRTQQEDSAVYLCASSLARYGEQYFGPGTRLTVT.

This clonotype was seen only a few times. The V call is TRBV11-1, the J call TRBJ2-6; D remains unclear. The CDR3 runs 15 residues. Trimming removed 1 base from V and 4 bases from J, with 8 bases in between. Per the germline V gene, CDR1 is SGHAT and CDR2 is FQDESV (reference sequence). The CDR3 DNA sequence: TGTGCCAGCAGCTTAGGTGTCACCGGGGCCAACGTCCTGACTTTC. Translation gives CASSLGVTGANVLTF.

This clonotype has only one observation. A much bigger clone sits one base away, suggesting this may be a read error. The gene calls are TRBV10-2 and TRBJ2-7, with D possibly called TRBD1 or TRBD2 (5 bases each). Near its end, the DNA agrees better with TRBJ2-5, so the J call may be wrong. The CDR3 contains 12 residues. Germline V gives CDR1 WSHSY, CDR2 SAAADI. CDR3 loop: CASSGDHETQYF. The CDR3 DNA sequence: TGCGCCAGCAGTGGGGACCATGAGACCCAGTACTTC.

The genes are TRBV20-1 and TRBJ2-6; D is uncertain. This CDR3 is built from 15 residues. Germline V CDR1 and CDR2: DFQATT, SNEGSKA (reference sequence). The ends were cut back, 0 bases at V and 0 bases at J, with 6 bases in the middle. In nucleotides, the CDR3 is TGCAGTGCTAGAGATATAAGCTCTGGGGCCAACGTCCTGACTTTC. It is translated as CSARDISSGANVLTF.

This clonotype was detected only a few times. The chain links TRBV12-3 or TRBV12-4 to TRBJ2-7, with a possible D match to TRBD1 (6 bases). There are 13 residues in the CDR3. V lost 10 bases and J lost 1, with 14 bases in between. The CDR3 bases are TGTGCCATCGGGACACCTGAGTCCTACGAGCAGTACTTC. Its translation is CAIGTPESYEQYF.

V gene TRBV12-3 or TRBV12-4 combines with J gene TRBJ1-2; possibly TRBD1 for D (5 bases). V lost 5 bases and J 0 bases, leaving 16 bases between the germline ends. The length of the CDR3 is 16 residues. The CDR3 sequence is CASSPLFDSANYGYTF. CDR3 bases: TGTGCCAGCAGTCCCCTTTTCGACAGCGCTAACTATGGCTACACCTTC.

This clonotype was counted a few times. The rearrangement joins TRBV18 to TRBJ2-5; D uncertain. Germline CDR1 KGHSH, CDR2 LQKENI. The CDR3 loop spans 13 amino acids. V was pared by 3 bases and J by 0 bases, with 5 bases between. The CDR3 DNA reads TGTGCCAGCTCACCGACTCACCAAGAGACCCAGTACTTC. Residues: CASSPTHQETQYF.

This clonotype showed up just once. J is TRBJ2-3 and V is TRBV7-8; TRBD2 is a possible D gene (6 bases). V gave up 1 base and J gave up 5 bases, with 16 bases separating them. Germline CDR1 SGHVS, CDR2 FQNEAQ. There are 16 residues in the CDR3. CDR3 in DNA: TGTGCCAGCAGCTTAGATCGGGGAGGTTGGATAGATACGCAGTATTTT. It is translated as CASSLDRGGWIDTQYF.

The V call is TRBV3-1, the J call TRBJ2-1; TRBD2 matches 9 bases. From germline, CDR1 is LGHDT and CDR2 YNNKEL (reference sequence). The CDR3 runs to 17 residues. J gave up 9 bases and V 4 bases, and 16 bases lay outside the gene matches. CDR3 DNA sequence: TGTGCCAGCAGCCTCAGAAGCGGGAGGCCCCAGGCGGGTGAGCAGTTCTTC. Translation: CASSLRSGRPQAGEQFF.

The rearrangement joins TRBV30 to TRBJ2-1, with 8 bases fitting TRBD2. Germline CDR1 GTSNPN, CDR2 SVGIG (reference sequence). The CDR3 has 16 residues. V was pared by 2 bases and J by 4 bases, with 10 bases of the junction left unmatched. CDR3 amino acids: CAWSSRGGLYYNEQFF. The DNA of the CDR3 is TGTGCCTGGAGTTCCCGGGGGGGCCTGTATTACAATGAGCAGTTCTTC.

The gene calls are TRBV6-2 or TRBV6-3 and TRBJ2-6, with D perhaps TRBD1 or TRBD2 (6 bases each). The germline V gene encodes CDR1 MNHEY and CDR2 SVGEGT. The V end was cut by 7 bases, the J end by 0 bases, with 13 bases between. This CDR3 has 16 amino acids. The CDR3, as DNA: TGTGCCAGCATAGTAGGGGGGAGCTCTGGGGCCAACGTCCTGACTTTC. This codes for CASIVGGSSGANVLTF.

This clonotype was seen just once. The V call is TRBV7-2, the J call TRBJ2-7, with D unclear. CDR1 and CDR2 (germline): SGHTA, FQGNSA. The CDR3 loop spans 14 amino acids. The germline V and J ends were trimmed by 6 bases and 1 base, with 13 bases remaining between them. The CDR3 here is CASRKLERSYEQYF. The DNA of the CDR3 is TGTGCCAGCAGGAAGCTTGAGAGGTCCTACGAGCAGTACTTC.

The rearrangement joins TRBV20-1 to TRBJ2-1, with D tentatively TRBD1 or TRBD2 (5 bases each). CDR3 length: 14 amino acids. Germline V gives CDR1 DFQATT, CDR2 SNEGSKA (reference sequence). V lost 1 base to trimming and J lost 3 bases, with 10 bases between them. CDR3 nucleotides: TGCAGTGCTAGAGGGGACCGCTTCTACAATGAGCAGTTCTTC. Residues: CSARGDRFYNEQFF.

The chain carries TRBV28 and TRBJ1-2; D perhaps matches TRBD1 (5 bases). The CDR3 covers 13 residues. Germline V gene sequence: CDR1 MDHEN, CDR2 SYDVKM. V lost 8 bases and J 4 bases, leaving 14 bases between the germline ends. The CDR3: CASSSHGGYGYTF. CDR3 DNA: TGTGCCAGCTCTTCTCACGGGGGCTATGGCTACACCTTC.

This clonotype has only a few counts. CDR3 region: CASSPPAGMSTDTQYF. The CDR3 DNA reads as TGTGCCAGCAGTCCCCCGGCGGGTATGAGCACAGATACGCAGTATTTT. This chain uses TRBV6-1 with TRBJ2-3, with D possibly matching TRBD2 (5 bases). This CDR3 spans 16 amino acids. Germline assignment: CDR1 MNHNS and CDR2 SASEGT. Trimming cost V 5 bases and J 0 bases, with 15 bases left between them.

This clonotype was seen repeatedly, ten times or more. J is TRBJ2-2 and V is TRBV12-3 or TRBV12-4; D remains ambiguous. Trimming stripped 3 bases from V and 6 bases from J, with 5 bases between. This CDR3 is 12 amino acids long. This CDR3 reads CASSFPSGELFF. The CDR3 DNA reads TGTGCCAGCAGTTTCCCCTCCGGGGAGCTGTTTTTT.

On this clonotype: The CDR3 ends on some other residue instead of the conserved phenylalanine or tryptophan, so this is likely a read error. CDR3 sequence reads: CASSPYGQETQYL. For the CDR3, the DNA is TGCGCCAGCAGCCCATATGGCCAAGAGACCCAGTACTTG. This sequence joins TRBV4-1 and TRBJ2-5; D gene unclear. Germline CDR1 is MGHRA and CDR2 is YSYEKL. The CDR3 is 13 amino acids. Trimming removed 4 bases from V and 1 base from J, with 7 bases in between.

The rearrangement joins TRBV20-1 to TRBJ1-5; 7 bases are shared with TRBD1. J gave up 7 bases and V 5 bases, and 5 bases lay outside the gene matches. The CDR3 sequence is 12 residues long. CDR1 is DFQATT, CDR2 SNEGSKA, per germline (reference sequence). The CDR3 sequence: CSAERGQQPQHF. The CDR3 coding sequence is TGCAGTGCTGAAAGGGGGCAACAGCCCCAGCATTTT.